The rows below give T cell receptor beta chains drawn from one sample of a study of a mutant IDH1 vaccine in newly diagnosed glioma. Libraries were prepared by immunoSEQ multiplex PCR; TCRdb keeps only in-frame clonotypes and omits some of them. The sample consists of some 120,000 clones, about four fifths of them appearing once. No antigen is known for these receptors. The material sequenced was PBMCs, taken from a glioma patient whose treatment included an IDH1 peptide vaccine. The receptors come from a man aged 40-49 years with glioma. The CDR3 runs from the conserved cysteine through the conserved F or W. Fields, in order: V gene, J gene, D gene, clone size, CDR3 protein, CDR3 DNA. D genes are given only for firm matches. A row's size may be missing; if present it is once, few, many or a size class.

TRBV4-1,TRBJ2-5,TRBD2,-,CASSQVPGRIKQETQYF,TGCGCCAGCAGCCAAGTCCCCGGGAGGATTAAACAAGAGACCCAGTACTTC
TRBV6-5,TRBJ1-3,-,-,CASSYQSGNTIYF,TGTGCCAGCAGTTACCAGTCTGGAAACACCATATATTTT
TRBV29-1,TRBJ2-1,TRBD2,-,CSARGTSGSNEQFF,TGCAGCGCCCGGGGGACTAGCGGGAGCAATGAGCAGTTCTTC
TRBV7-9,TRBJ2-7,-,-,CASSLGGSTYEQYF,TGTGCCAGCAGCTTAGGAGGCAGTACCTACGAGCAGTACTTC
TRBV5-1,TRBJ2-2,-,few,CASSPGTGELFF,TGCGCCAGCAGCCCTGGGACCGGGGAGCTGTTTTTT
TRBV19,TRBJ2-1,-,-,CASSIGRGSISQFF,TGTGCCAGTAGTATAGGCCGGGGGAGTATCTCTCAGTTCTTC
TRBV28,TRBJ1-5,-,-,CASSLARGLSNQPQHF,TGTGCCAGCAGTTTGGCCCGAGGCCTTAGCAATCAGCCCCAGCATTTT
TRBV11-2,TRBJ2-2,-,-,CASSVRGGLPGELFF,TGTGCCAGCAGCGTCAGGGGTGGTTTGCCCGGGGAGCTGTTTTTT
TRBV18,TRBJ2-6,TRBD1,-,CASSPGQGAQGANVLTF,TGTGCCAGCTCACCAGGACAGGGGGCGCAAGGGGCCAACGTCCTGACTTTC
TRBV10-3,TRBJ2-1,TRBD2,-,CAISESGTSGRASHEQFF,TGTGCCATCAGTGAGTCCGGGACTAGCGGGAGGGCCTCCCATGAGCAGTTCTTC
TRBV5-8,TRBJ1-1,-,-,CASSLAGAWVTEAFF,TGTGCCAGCAGCTTGGCGGGGGCATGGGTCACTGAAGCTTTCTTT
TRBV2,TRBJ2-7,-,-,CASSPHTSTNEQYF,TGTGCCAGCAGCCCTCATACTAGCACCAACGAGCAGTACTTC
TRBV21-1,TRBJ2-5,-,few,CASSRQGRRLQETQYF,TGTGCCAGCAGCAGACAGGGACGGCGTCTTCAAGAGACCCAGTACTTC
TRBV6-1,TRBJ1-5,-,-,CASSEGGRQPQHF,TGTGCCAGCAGTGAAGGGGGACGTCAGCCCCAGCATTTT
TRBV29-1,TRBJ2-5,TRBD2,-,CSVGVAGRPETQYF,TGCAGCGTTGGGGTAGCGGGACGCCCCGAGACCCAGTACTTC
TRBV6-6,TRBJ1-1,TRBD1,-,CASSPGQGTNTEAFF,TGTGCCAGCAGCCCTGGACAGGGGACGAACACTGAAGCTTTCTTT
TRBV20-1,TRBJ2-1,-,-,CSALDWNEQFF,TGCAGTGCCTTAGACTGGAATGAGCAGTTCTTC
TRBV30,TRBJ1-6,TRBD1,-,CAWSPTGQGRSPLHF,TGTGCCTGGAGCCCGACGGGACAGGGGCGCTCACCCCTCCACTTT
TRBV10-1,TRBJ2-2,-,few,CASSESLWPGELFF,TGCGCCAGCAGTGAGTCGTTGTGGCCCGGGGAGCTGTTTTTT
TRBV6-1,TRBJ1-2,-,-,CASSGKASDYGYTF,TGTGCCAGCAGTGGAAAGGCTTCCGATTATGGCTACACCTTC
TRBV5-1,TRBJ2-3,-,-,CASALRGVGTDTQYF,TGCGCCAGCGCCCTGAGAGGGGTCGGTACAGATACGCAGTATTTT
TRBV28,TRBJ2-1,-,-,CASSRGSSYNEQFF,TGTGCCAGCAGTAGGGGGAGCTCCTACAATGAGCAGTTCTTC
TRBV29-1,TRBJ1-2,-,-,CSVEGVGGGGYTF,TGCAGCGTTGAGGGCGTAGGAGGCGGAGGCTACACCTTC
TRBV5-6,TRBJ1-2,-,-,CASSFTGSLGYTF,TGTGCCAGCAGCTTTACAGGGTCTCTAGGCTACACCTTC
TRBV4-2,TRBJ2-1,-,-,CASSLRTNGQFF,TGTGCCAGCAGCCTTAGGACAAATGGGCAGTTCTTC
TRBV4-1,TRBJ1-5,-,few,CASSQDTADYQPQHF,TGCGCCAGCAGCCAAGATACGGCAGATTATCAGCCCCAGCATTTT
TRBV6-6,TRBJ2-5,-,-,CASSYSPGLYQETQYF,TGTGCCAGCAGTTACTCCCCGGGACTGTACCAAGAGACCCAGTACTTC
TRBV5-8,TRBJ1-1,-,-,CASSLMNTEAFF,TGTGCCAGCAGCTTGATGAACACTGAAGCTTTCTTT
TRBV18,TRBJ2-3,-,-,CASSPLPPTGGTSTDTQYF,TGTGCCAGCTCACCACTCCCCCCGACAGGAGGAACTAGCACAGATACGCAGTATTTT
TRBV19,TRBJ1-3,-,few,CASSIVPTGGGNTIYF,TGTGCCAGTAGTATAGTCCCCACTGGAGGAGGAAACACCATATATTTT
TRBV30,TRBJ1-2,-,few,CAWSPNLAGYGYTF,TGTGCCTGGAGTCCGAACCTGGCTGGCTATGGCTACACCTTC
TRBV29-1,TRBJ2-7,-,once,CSVEAAGAHEQYF,TGCAGCGTTGAAGCGGCGGGGGCACACGAGCAGTACTTC
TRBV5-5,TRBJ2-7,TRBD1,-,CASSPTNRGEQYF,TGTGCCAGCAGCCCAACGAACAGGGGCGAGCAGTACTTC
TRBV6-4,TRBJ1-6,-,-,CASSVWSANSPLHF,TGTGCCAGCAGTGTTTGGTCCGCCAATTCACCCCTCCACTTT
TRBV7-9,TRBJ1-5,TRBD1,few,CASSGPGTGGQPQHF,TGTGCCAGCAGCGGACCCGGGACAGGGGGTCAGCCCCAGCATTTT